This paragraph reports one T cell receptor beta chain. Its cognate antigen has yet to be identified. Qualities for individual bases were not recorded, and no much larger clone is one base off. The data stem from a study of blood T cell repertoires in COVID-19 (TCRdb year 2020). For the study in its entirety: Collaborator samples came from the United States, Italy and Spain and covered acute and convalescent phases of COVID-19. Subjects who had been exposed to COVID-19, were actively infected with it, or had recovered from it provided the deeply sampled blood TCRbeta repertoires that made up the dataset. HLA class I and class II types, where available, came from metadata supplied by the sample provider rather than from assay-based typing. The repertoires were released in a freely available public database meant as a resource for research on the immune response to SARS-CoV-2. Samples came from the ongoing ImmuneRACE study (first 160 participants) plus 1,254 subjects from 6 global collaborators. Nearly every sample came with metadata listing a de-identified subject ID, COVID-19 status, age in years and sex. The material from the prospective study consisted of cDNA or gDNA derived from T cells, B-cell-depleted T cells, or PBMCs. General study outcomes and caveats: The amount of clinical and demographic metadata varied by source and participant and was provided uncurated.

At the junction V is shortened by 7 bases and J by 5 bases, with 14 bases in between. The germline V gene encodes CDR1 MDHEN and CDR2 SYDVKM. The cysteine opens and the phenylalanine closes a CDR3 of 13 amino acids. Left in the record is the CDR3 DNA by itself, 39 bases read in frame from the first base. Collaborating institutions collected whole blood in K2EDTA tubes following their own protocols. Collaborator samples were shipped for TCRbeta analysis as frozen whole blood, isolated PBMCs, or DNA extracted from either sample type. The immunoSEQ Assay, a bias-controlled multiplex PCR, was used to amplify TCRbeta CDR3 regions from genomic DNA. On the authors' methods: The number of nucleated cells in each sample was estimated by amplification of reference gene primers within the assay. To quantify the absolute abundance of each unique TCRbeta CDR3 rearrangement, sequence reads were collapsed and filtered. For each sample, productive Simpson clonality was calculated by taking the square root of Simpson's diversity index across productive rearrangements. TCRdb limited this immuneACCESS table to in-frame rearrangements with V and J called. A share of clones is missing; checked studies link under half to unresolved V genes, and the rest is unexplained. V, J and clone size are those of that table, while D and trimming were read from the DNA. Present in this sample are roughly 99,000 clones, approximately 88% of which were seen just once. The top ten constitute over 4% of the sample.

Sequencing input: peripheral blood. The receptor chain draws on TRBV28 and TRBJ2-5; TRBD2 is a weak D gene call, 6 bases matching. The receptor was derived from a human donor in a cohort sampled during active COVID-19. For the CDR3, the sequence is CASTPPGRETQYF. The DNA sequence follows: TGTGCCAGCACCCCCCCAGGGAGGGAGACCCAGTACTTC.